This T cell receptor (beta chain) is from a study of beta chain features in type 1 diabetes. Study results and caveats: Shorter TCRB CDR3s, moderately but significantly so, marked every one of the four CD4+ subsets in Type 1 diabetes patients.

The isolated RNA, all of it, was reverse transcribed, so expressed TCRB transcripts were what got sequenced. Sequencing was performed with immunoSEQ multiplex PCR; in TCRdb, only in-frame clones are kept and a portion is missing. This table holds some 190,000 clones, under 9.5% found once. V was clipped by 6 bases and J by 1 base; unmatched bases: 3. This CDR3 region has 14 residues. Germline CDR1 MNHEY, CDR2 SVGAGI. This clone was counted a few times. Its cognate antigen is unknown. This clonotype was obtained from a man aged 18 to 35 with type 1 diabetes. The specimen was central memory CD4+ T cells from blood. The chain employs TRBV6-5 and TRBJ2-3, with 8 positions matching TRBD1. The CDR3: CASSPGQGTDTQYF. The CDR3 DNA reads TGTGCCAGCAGCCCGGGACAGGGCACAGATACGCAGTATTTT.